One sample yielded the 5 T cell receptor beta chains listed below, sequenced in a study of blood T cell repertoires in COVID-19. Repertoires were generated with immunoSEQ multiplex PCR, while TCRdb's copy carries only in-frame clones and drops some. Here the sample spans roughly 190,000 clones, approximately 80% being singletons. Sequencing was carried out using peripheral blood. These TCRs come from a human donor in a cohort sampled during active COVID-19.

The sample holds one count of this clone. The V gene is TRBV11-3, the J gene TRBJ2-2; D gene unclear. The length of the CDR3 is 15 residues. V was shortened by 4 bases and J by 0 bases, with 9 bases between the two germline ends. Germline loops: CDR1 SGHNT, CDR2 YENEEA. CDR3 in amino acids: CASSSPLPNTGELFF. The CDR3, as DNA: TGTGCCAGCAGCTCCCCCCTCCCGAACACCGGGGAGCTGTTTTTT.

V gene TRBV7-9 combines with J gene TRBJ2-7, with 11 bases that match TRBD1. Germline V gene sequence: CDR1 SEHNR, CDR2 FQNEAQ (reference sequence). V trimming: 2 bases; J trimming: 3 bases; junction bases outside the gene matches: 3. This CDR3 has 15 amino acids. The DNA of the CDR3 is TGTGCCAGCAGCTTAATCGGGACAGGGGGCTACGAGCAGTACTTC. The encoded protein is CASSLIGTGGYEQYF.

This chain uses TRBV3-1 (or the pseudogene TRBV3-2) with TRBJ1-2; D not resolved. The ends were cut back, 1 base at V and 7 bases at J, with 16 bases in the middle. Germline CDR1 LGHDT, CDR2 YNNKEL (reference sequence). This CDR3 is 15 amino acids long. In nucleotides, the CDR3 is TGTGCCAGCAGCCAAGTTACCCGGGGAGGTCGTGGCTACACCTTC. Amino acids: CASSQVTRGGRGYTF.

This chain connects TRBV5-1 to TRBJ1-4; the D is unclear. Germline V CDR1 and CDR2: SGHRS, YFSETQ. V was trimmed by 1 base and J by 8 bases, leaving 18 bases between them. CDR3 length: 16 amino acids. The CDR3 DNA sequence: TGCGCCAGCAGCTTGTCGCCGGGTACGGTGCGAGAAAAACTGTTTTTT. Translated: CASSLSPGTVREKLFF. Supplemented by reference TRBV5-1 and TRBJ1-4, the full variable domain reads KAGVTQTPRYLIKTRGQQVTLSCSPISGHRSVSWYQQTPGQGLQFLFEYFSETQRNKGNFPGRFSGRQFSNSRSEMNVSTLELGDSALYLCASSLSPGTVREKLFFGSGTQLSVL.

This chain uses TRBV7-9 with TRBJ2-5; 9 bases are shared with TRBD1. From germline, CDR1 is SEHNR and CDR2 FQNEAQ (reference sequence). V lost 3 bases to trimming and J lost 5 bases; unmatched junction nucleotides: 7. This CDR3 has 15 residues. For the CDR3, the DNA is TGTGCCAGCAGCTTTCACAGGGGGCTGGTGGAGACCCAGTACTTC. Translating gives CASSFHRGLVETQYF.